This T cell receptor beta chain was sequenced in a study of T cell repertoires in cytomegalovirus infection. Looking at the study overall: A matching HLA type, together with CMV infection, was signaled by public TCR beta signatures.

TCRdb passed the reads through MiXCR, listing each CDR3 protein once. Altogether under 800,000 distinct CDR3 sequences are present, approximately 24% being singletons, with the ten largest covering under 8.5%. The table lists this clonotype with many counts. The origin of this receptor is a human donor in good health (CMV status not recorded). Some clones in this sample may be carry-over from other donors' samples. Sequenced sample: CD8+ T cells from PBMCs.

The CDR3 region has the DNA TGTGCCAGCAGCTTAGTCGGGGTCTATAGCAATCAGCCCCAGCATTTT. It specifies CASSLVGVYSNQPQHF. The chain uses TRBV7-2 and TRBJ1-5; D unclear. The CDR3 consists of 16 residues. CDR1 SGHTA and CDR2 FQGNSA come from the germline V gene. Deletions cut 1 base from V and 0 bases from J, with 10 bases between.